Sequencing of this TCR beta chain was carried out in a study of CD8 T cells in Susac syndrome (dated by TCRdb to 2018 to 2020). Background on the whole study: Whether CD8+ T cell activation and differentiation in Susac syndrome was antigen driven was tested using repertoire sequencing.

Turning to this clonotype: No antigen is known for it. Nothing much larger sits one base from this clone, and base qualities are not available.

What the work shows at the level of the full study, not this receptor alone: The number of individuals in the TCR sequencing and HLA analysis was recognized as being relatively small.

High-throughput TCR beta sequencing profiled peripheral blood CD8+ and CD4+ T cells from healthy donors, Susac syndrome patients and multiple sclerosis patients. The multiple sclerosis controls were treatment-naive patients whose relapsing-remitting disease, either stable or active, fulfilled the revised McDonald criteria. Bulk CD8+ and CD4+ T cells were purified by magnetic negative isolation, while CD8+ TEMRA cells were enriched using FACS. Blood was drawn into EDTA tubes, processed within 24 hours, and PBMCs were isolated by density gradient centrifugation. PBMCs intended for TCR sequencing were frozen in liquid nitrogen and were later thawed in a 37 degrees C water bath. The sorted or isolated CD4+, CD8+ and CD8+ TEMRA cells had a purity of 90% or higher. CDR1 and CDR2 were assigned from the germline V gene as SNHLY and FYNNEI. Reading from cysteine to phenylalanine, the CDR3 counts 16 amino acids. Solely the CDR3 DNA is kept, with 48 bases framed from the first base. Trimming leaves V shorter by 6 bases and J shorter by 4 bases, with the junction holding 10 bases beyond the gene matches.

RNA was extracted using the RNeasy kit, and about 0.45 to 1 microgram was reverse transcribed with random hexamers. The immunoSEQ multiplex PCR assay, covering 54 Vbeta and 13 Jbeta segments, was used to amplify TCR beta CDR3 regions. PCR amplification bias was corrected using a synthetic template baseline for primer optimization and computational correction. The authors' analysis ran thus. Reads were annotated to V, D and J genes per IMGT and analyzed with immunoSEQ Analyzer, keeping only productive sequences. To calculate clonality, Shannon entropy was normalized by log2 of the number of productive unique sequences and then subtracted from one. Public and private clones were assessed among the 100 most prevalent clones of each patient and control. Clones were defined as Susac-specific when absent from the healthy and MS cohorts, from approximately 970 published viral clones and from other ImmuneACCESS disease sequences. The raw public data were reprocessed by TCRdb itself: fastp quality trimming at Q25, MiXCR clonotype calling, in-frame beta chains only. Here each entry gathers all rows of one CDR3 protein and keeps the most common genes and DNA. V and J calls and clone size were set by TCRdb, not the authors. The sample table shows more than 55,000 distinct CDR3 sequences, and over 90% are seen once. The top ten constitute approximately 0.1% of the sample.

This TCR was recovered from a human donor with multiple sclerosis. The sequence links TRBV2 to TRBJ2-3; 10 central nucleotides agree with TRBD1. The sequenced sample consisted of CD4+ T cells from PBMCs. The nucleotide sequence reads as follows: TGTGCCAGCAGGTCCGTCGACAGGGGGCTTGCAGATACGCAGTATTTT. Its protein reads: CASRSVDRGLADTQYF.